Listed here are 11 T cell receptor beta chains from one sample, sequenced in a study of pediatric ulcerative colitis. TCRdb's table, derived via immunoSEQ multiplex PCR, lists solely in-frame clones and lacks some. The profile shows tens of thousands of clones, 85% to 90% of them singletons. Input material: blood. Receptors were obtained from a boy younger than 18 with severe ulcerative colitis.

The V and J genes are TRBV7-9 and TRBJ2-1, with 11 positions matching TRBD2. CDR3 length: 15 residues. Germline V CDR1 and CDR2: SEHNR, FQNEAQ (reference sequence). The trim removed 3 bases at V and 6 bases at J, leaving 4 bases unmatched. The CDR3 spells CASSLGLAAGNEQFF. In nucleotides, the CDR3 is TGTGCCAGCAGCTTGGGACTAGCGGCGGGCAATGAGCAGTTCTTC.

The rearrangement links TRBV28 to TRBJ2-1; 10 bases line up with TRBD2. This CDR3 region has 16 residues. Germline assignment: CDR1 MDHEN and CDR2 SYDVKM. Trimming removed 6 bases from V and 8 bases from J; junction bases left unmatched: 13. CDR3: CASRSFLAGVIDEQFF. The CDR3 nucleotides read TGTGCCAGCAGATCCTTCCTAGCGGGAGTAATCGATGAGCAGTTCTTC.

This rearrangement joins TRBV4-1 to TRBJ2-3; TRBD1 is a possible D gene (5 bases). CDR3 length equals 19 residues. Germline CDR1 reads MGHRA; CDR2 reads YSYEKL. Trimming removed 4 bases at V and 2 bases at J, with 25 bases between. For the CDR3, the DNA is TGCGCCAGCAGCCCTGGAGTGGTGCAGGGCGGTGGGGTCACAGATACGCAGTATTTT. Translation: CASSPGVVQGGGVTDTQYF.

V usage is TRBV30 and J usage is TRBJ2-3; D not certain. V lost 2 bases, J lost 2 bases, and 8 bases lay in between. The CDR3 spans 13 residues. In germline, CDR1 is GTSNPN, CDR2 SVGIG (reference sequence). This CDR3 is CAWSPIITDTQYF. The CDR3 DNA reads as TGTGCCTGGAGTCCTATTATCACAGATACGCAGTATTTT.

The gene calls are TRBV27 and TRBJ2-2; 11 nucleotides line up with TRBD2. This CDR3 spans 21 amino acids. After removal of 3 bases from V and 0 bases from J, the junction contained 15 bases not matched to a gene. From germline, CDR1 is MNHEY and CDR2 SMNVEV (reference sequence). The CDR3 here is CASSLAPIGLAGATNTGELFF. Written as DNA, the CDR3 is TGTGCCAGCAGTTTGGCCCCAATAGGACTAGCGGGCGCTACGAACACCGGGGAGCTGTTTTTT.

The chain's CDR3 is CASSMLVYNEQFF. The CDR3 DNA follows: TGTGCCAGCAGCATGCTAGTATACAATGAGCAGTTCTTC. The chain employs TRBV11-2 and TRBJ2-1; no reliable D call. The CDR3 runs 13 residues. The V end lost 5 bases, the J end lost 4 bases, and 9 bases lay between the germline ends. Germline V lookup: CDR1 SGHAT, CDR2 FQNNGV.

The chain has TRBV27 and TRBJ2-7; D is perhaps TRBD1 (6 bases). The germline V and J ends were trimmed by 6 bases and 7 bases, with 19 bases remaining between them. CDR3 length: 14 residues. Germline CDR1 is MNHEY and CDR2 is SMNVEV (reference sequence). Here the CDR3 DNA reads TGTGCCAGCAGGTCGGGCAGGGGTCTAGGAGAGCAGTACTTC. Translating it yields CASRSGRGLGEQYF.

V gene TRBV5-1 combines with J gene TRBJ2-5; maybe TRBD1 (5 bases). This CDR3 has 17 amino acids. V was cut by 0 bases and J by 1 base, with 16 bases left in between. The V gene's germline CDR1 is SGHRS and CDR2 YFSETQ. This chain's CDR3 is CASSLEYPGNGQETQYF. The CDR3 DNA sequence: TGCGCCAGCAGCTTGGAGTACCCAGGGAACGGCCAAGAGACCCAGTACTTC.

The rearrangement uses TRBV4-3 and TRBJ2-3, with a tentative D call TRBD1 (6 bases). Germline V CDR1 and CDR2: LGHNA, YSLEER. Trimming removed 0 bases from V and 4 bases from J, with 11 bases in between. This CDR3 has 15 amino acids. The CDR3 coding sequence is TGCGCCAGCAGCCAAGACAGGGGCATTTCAGATACGCAGTATTTT. It is translated as CASSQDRGISDTQYF.

This clone was detected only once. The chain is built from TRBV6-5 and TRBJ2-1, with D perhaps TRBD1 (6 bases). CDR1 is MNHEY and CDR2 is SVGAGI in the germline V gene. CDR3 length: 12 residues. V was shortened by 2 bases and J by 15 bases, with 14 bases between the two germline ends. CDR3 sequence reads: CASSYGGERLFF. In DNA form, the CDR3 reads TGTGCCAGCAGTTACGGGGGCGAACGGCTGTTCTTC.

This clone was seen a handful of times. The CDR3 coding sequence is TGTGCCAGCAGCGTAACTAGCGGCTCCTACGAGCAGTACTTC. Encoded protein: CASSVTSGSYEQYF. The chain has TRBV9 and TRBJ2-7, with TRBD2 identical over 8 bases. The CDR3 spans 14 residues. Germline V gene data show CDR1 as SGDLS and CDR2 as YYNGEE. J was trimmed by 0 bases and V by 1 base; bases with no gene match: 0.